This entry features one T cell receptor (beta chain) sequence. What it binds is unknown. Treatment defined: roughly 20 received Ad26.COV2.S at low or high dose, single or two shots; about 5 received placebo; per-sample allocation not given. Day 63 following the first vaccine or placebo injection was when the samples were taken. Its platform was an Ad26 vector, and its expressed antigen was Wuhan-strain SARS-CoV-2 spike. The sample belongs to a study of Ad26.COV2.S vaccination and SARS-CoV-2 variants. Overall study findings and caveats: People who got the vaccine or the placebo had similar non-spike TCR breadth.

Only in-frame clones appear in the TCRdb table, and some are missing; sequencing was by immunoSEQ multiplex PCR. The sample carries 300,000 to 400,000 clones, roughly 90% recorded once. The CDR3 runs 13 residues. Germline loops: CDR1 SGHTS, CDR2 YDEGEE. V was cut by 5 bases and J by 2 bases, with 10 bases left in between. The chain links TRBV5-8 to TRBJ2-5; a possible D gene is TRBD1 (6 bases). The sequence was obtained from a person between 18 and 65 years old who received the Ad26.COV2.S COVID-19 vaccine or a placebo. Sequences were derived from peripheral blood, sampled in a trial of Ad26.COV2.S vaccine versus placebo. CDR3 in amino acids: CASSRTGQETQYF. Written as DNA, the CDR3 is TGTGCCAGCAGTCGTACAGGGCAAGAGACCCAGTACTTC.